The sequence of this TCR beta chain was determined in a study of control samples from healthy donors and cancer patients. The ends were cut back, 4 bases at V and 4 bases at J, with 19 bases in the middle. The CDR3 has 15 amino acids. Germline values: CDR1 GTSNPN, CDR2 SVGIG (reference sequence). Libraries were prepared by immunoSEQ multiplex PCR; TCRdb keeps only in-frame clonotypes and omits some of them. The sample has under 450,000 clones, 75% to 95% seen once; the top ten hold 5.5% to 8%. The chain carries TRBV30 and TRBJ1-1; no reliable D call. This sequence was found in a man between 35 and 55 years old with head and neck cancer. The sequencing input was PBMCs. This CDR3 reads CAWTPDRVFSTEAFF. CDR3 DNA sequence: TGTGCCTGGACCCCCGATAGGGTGTTCAGCACTGAAGCTTTCTTT. The full variable domain, completed using reference TRBV30 and TRBJ1-1, is SQTIHQWPATLVQPVGSPLSLECTVEGTSNPNLYWYRQAAGRGLQLLFYSVGIGQISSEVPQNLSASRPQDRQFILSSKKLLLSDSGFYLCAWTPDRVFSTEAFFGQGTRLTVV.